Described below is a single T cell receptor beta chain sequence and its context. The sample comes from a study of control samples from healthy donors and cancer patients. Trimming cost V 0 bases and J 6 bases; bases outside gene matches: 13. Germline loops: CDR1 SQVTM, CDR2 ANQGSEA. The CDR3 length is 16 residues. The method was immunoSEQ multiplex PCR; TCRdb's version includes in-frame clones alone and lacks a portion of them. This sample yields over 150,000 clones, of which 90% to 95% are seen a single time; around 1.3% belongs to the top ten. The sequencing sample was made of blood. The chain is built from TRBV29-1 and TRBJ2-7; 8 positions match TRBD1. The sequence was obtained from a woman between 18 and 29 years old in good health. DNA of the CDR3: TGCAGCGTTGAAGATCATAAGGGCAGGGGGCCCCTCGAGCAGTACTTC. Translating gives CSVEDHKGRGPLEQYF.